This T cell receptor beta chain originates from a study of beta chain features in type 1 diabetes. Germline V gene data show CDR1 as SEHNR and CDR2 as FQNEAQ (reference sequence). CDR3 length: 13 amino acids. V lost 3 bases to trimming and J lost 0 bases, with 5 bases between them. The authors reverse transcribed all of the isolated RNA, so sequencing captured expressed TCRB transcripts. Libraries were prepared by immunoSEQ multiplex PCR; TCRdb keeps only in-frame clonotypes and omits some of them. The table records 600,000 or so clones, 11% to 15% of them present only once. Study-level results: Overrepresentation of cells with high TCR expression could result from cDNA sequencing. Moderately but significantly shorter TCRB CDR3s were found in Type 1 diabetes patients in all four CD4+ subsets.

To note about this clone: The antigen remains unidentified.

Material for sequencing was naive CD4+ T cells from blood. The clonotype comes from a man between 18 and 35 years old with type 1 diabetes. V is TRBV7-9 and J is TRBJ2-5; D not resolved. The CDR3 sequence: CASSFNYQETQYF. DNA for the CDR3: TGTGCCAGCAGCTTTAACTACCAAGAGACCCAGTACTTC.